This T cell receptor (beta chain) was identified in a study of cytomegalovirus exposure and HLA in healthy donors. General study results and limits: Three CMV-associated chains proved CMV antigen-specific in vitro. The authors enumerated over 150 TCR beta chains as linked to cytomegalovirus.

On this clone: No antigen is known for it.

The CDR3 is 14 residues long. The germline V gene encodes CDR1 LNHDA and CDR2 SQIVND (reference sequence). The V end lost 5 bases, the J end lost 5 bases, and 15 bases lay between the germline ends. The PCR used 60 Vbeta and 13 Jbeta primers. This table comes from immunoSEQ multiplex PCR, and its TCRdb copy is limited to in-frame clones, with some not included. In the table there are roughly 150,000 clones, approximately 72% of which are singletons. Those who donated were healthy bone marrow donors. The specimen was PBMCs. This chain joins TRBV19 and TRBJ1-1; D uncertain. The receptor comes from a female donor in good health and CMV-seronegative. CDR3 DNA sequence: TGTGCCAGTAGTTCTGTAGGGAGACATACTGAAGCTTTCTTT. It yields the protein CASSSVGRHTEAFF.